The 21 T cell receptor beta chains presented below share a single source sample, sequenced in a study of blood T cell repertoires in COVID-19. Clones were read by immunoSEQ multiplex PCR, and TCRdb kept only the in-frame ones, dropping some. The repertoire has roughly 280,000 clones, about 86% of them found once; the top ten carry around 3.6%. Sequenced material: peripheral blood. Receptors were obtained from a man younger than 35 with active or convalescent COVID-19.

The V gene is TRBV15, the J gene TRBJ2-7; 10 bases fit TRBD2. The germline gives CDR1 LNHNV, CDR2 YYDKDF (reference sequence). The CDR3 extends over 15 amino acids. V was clipped by 0 bases and J by 9 bases; unmatched bases: 8. Written as DNA, the CDR3 is TGTGCCACCAGCAGAGATCGAAGCGGGGGGGCCTCGCAGTACTTC. This codes for CATSRDRSGGASQYF.

This CDR3 reads CASSSDRERDYTF. The DNA for the CDR3 is TGTGCCAGCAGTTCGGACAGGGAAAGGGACTACACCTTC. The chain joins TRBV6-2 or TRBV6-3 to TRBJ1-2; 8 nucleotides line up with TRBD1. V shed 4 bases, J shed 10 bases, and the junction held 8 bases outside the gene matches. This CDR3 is built from 13 residues. Germline V lookup: CDR1 MNHEY, CDR2 SVGEGT.

The V call is TRBV6-5, the J call TRBJ1-1, with D possibly being TRBD1 (5 bases). Trimming cost V 5 bases and J 1 base, with 5 bases left between them. In germline, CDR1 is MNHEY, CDR2 SVGAGI. The CDR3 runs to 12 residues. The CDR3 DNA is TGTGCCAGCAGTCAGGGGAACACTGAAGCTTTCTTT. Protein sequence: CASSQGNTEAFF.

This clone occurred a few times. This chain connects TRBV10-3 to TRBJ1-3; the D is unclear. The CDR3 covers 15 residues. The V gene lost 3 bases and the J gene lost 0 bases, with 9 bases spanning the gap. In germline, CDR1 is ENHRY, CDR2 SYGVKD. The CDR3, as DNA: TGTGCCATCAGTGAATACGGGATCTCTGGAAACACCATATATTTT. Encoded protein: CAISEYGISGNTIYF.

The chain uses TRBV16 and TRBJ1-2; 8 bases are a match to TRBD1. The CDR3 is 13 residues long. V trimming: 4 bases; J trimming: 7 bases; junction bases outside the gene matches: 5. CDR1 and CDR2 (germline): KGHSY, FQNENV. The CDR3: CASSPWDRTGYTF. The DNA of the CDR3 is TGTGCCAGCAGCCCCTGGGACAGGACTGGCTACACCTTC.

The chain links TRBV12-3 or TRBV12-4 to TRBJ1-4; D remains ambiguous. The CDR3 contains 12 residues. V dropped 4 bases and J dropped 7 bases, with 7 bases sitting between them. The CDR3 nucleotides read TGTGCCAGCAGTTCCCCCGGTGAAAAACTGTTTTTT. Translated, it gives CASSSPGEKLFF.

The J gene is TRBJ1-6, the V gene TRBV6-2 or TRBV6-3; the match to TRBD1 covers 7 bases. CDR1 and CDR2 from the germline V gene are MNHEY and SVGEGT. This CDR3 region has 16 residues. The V gene end was trimmed by 6 bases and the J gene end by 7 bases; junction bases not matched to a gene: 12. As DNA, the CDR3 is TGTGCCAGCAGCTATTCTTCGGACAGGCGCAATTCACCCCTCCACTTT. This translates into CASSYSSDRRNSPLHF.

The chain carries TRBV27 and TRBJ2-7; maybe TRBD1 (5 bases). The length of the CDR3 is 13 residues. Germline V CDR1 and CDR2: MNHEY, SMNVEV (reference sequence). Between the trimmed V and J ends, which lost 2 bases and 1 base, there was a span of 6 bases. CDR3 amino acids: CASSLQGSYEQYF. The DNA of the CDR3 is TGTGCCAGCAGTTTACAGGGTTCCTACGAGCAGTACTTC.

This chain connects TRBV28 to TRBJ1-6; 9 bases map to TRBD1. Trimming at V came to 5 bases and at J to 14 bases, leaving 13 bases not matched to a gene. The germline V gene has CDR1 MDHEN and CDR2 SYDVKM. The length of the CDR3 is 15 residues. The CDR3 region is CASSLSGTGNSALHF. The DNA of the CDR3 is TGTGCCAGCAGTCTTTCCGGGACAGGGAATTCGGCCCTCCACTTT.

The chain recombines TRBV9 with TRBJ2-2; no reliable D call. Germline CDR1 SGDLS, CDR2 YYNGEE. V lost 0 bases and J 3 bases, leaving 9 bases between the germline ends. The CDR3 length is 15 residues. CDR3 loop: CASSVDGLDTGELFF. In nucleotides, the CDR3 is TGTGCCAGCAGCGTAGACGGTCTCGACACCGGGGAGCTGTTTTTT. Full variable domain (missing parts from reference TRBV9 and TRBJ2-2): DSGVTQTPKHLITATGQRVTLRCSPRSGDLSVYWYQQSLDQGLQFLIQYYNGEERAKGNILERFSAQQFPDLHSELNLSSLELGDSALYFCASSVDGLDTGELFFGEGSRLTVL.

The rearrangement joins TRBV12-3 or TRBV12-4 to TRBJ2-1, with 9 bases identical to TRBD2. Trimming removed 8 bases from V and 13 bases from J; junction bases left unmatched: 6. The CDR3 contains 11 residues. In DNA form, the CDR3 reads TGTGCCAGCCAAGCGGGAGGCGTACAGTTCTTC. Translating gives CASQAGGVQFF.

V and J are TRBV2 and TRBJ2-4; weak D call: TRBD2 (6 bases). Trimming took off 3 bases at V and 6 bases at J, with 6 bases between the two ends. Germline V gene lookup returns CDR1 SNHLY and CDR2 FYNNEI. This CDR3 contains 12 residues. DNA for the CDR3: TGTGCCAGCAGTGAGGGGGGAAACATTCAGTACTTC. Residues: CASSEGGNIQYF.

The chain couples TRBV3-1 (or the pseudogene TRBV3-2) to TRBJ2-7; TRBD2 agrees at 7 bases. Per the germline V gene, CDR1 is LGHDT and CDR2 is YNNKEL (reference sequence). The CDR3 spans 16 residues. Trimming at V came to 0 bases and at J to 2 bases, leaving 7 bases not matched to a gene. The CDR3 spells CASSQDGGRGPYEQYF. CDR3 coding DNA: TGTGCCAGCAGCCAAGATGGGGGGAGGGGTCCCTACGAGCAGTACTTC.

This clone was seen a single time. J is TRBJ2-3 and V is TRBV30, with TRBD2 as a possible D gene (5 bases). Per the germline V gene, CDR1 is GTSNPN and CDR2 is SVGIG (reference sequence). CDR3 size: 15 residues. Trimming cost V 3 bases and J 4 bases, with 17 bases left between them. The CDR3 protein is CAWSQLGGRADTQYF. The CDR3 nucleotides are TGTGCCTGGAGCCAACTAGGCGGCCGCGCAGATACGCAGTATTTT.

This rearrangement joins TRBV27 to TRBJ2-7, with TRBD2 as a possible D gene (6 bases). V lost 1 base to trimming and J lost 5 bases, with 18 bases between them. This CDR3 comprises 16 residues. CDR1 MNHEY and CDR2 SMNVEV come from the germline V gene (reference sequence). CDR3 coding DNA: TGTGCCAGCAGTTTATTGGGGGGAGCCAGGGCGAACGAGCAGTACTTC. Protein product: CASSLLGGARANEQYF.

The rearrangement uses TRBV5-4 and TRBJ2-5; 8 bases fit TRBD2. With V trimmed by 4 bases and J by 4 bases, 6 bases remained unmatched. Germline V gene sequence: CDR1 SGHNT, CDR2 YYREEE (reference sequence). The CDR3 extends over 14 amino acids. The CDR3 bases are TGTGCCAGCAGCCCGATCGGGGGGGGAGAGACCCAGTACTTC. Amino acids: CASSPIGGGETQYF.

This rearrangement joins TRBV4-1 to TRBJ2-5, with TRBD1 matching over 9 bases. The germline V gene has CDR1 MGHRA and CDR2 YSYEKL. The CDR3 consists of 14 residues. Trimming took 5 bases from V and 5 from J; bases not matched to a gene: 6. This chain's CDR3 is CASSTGTGMETQYF. CDR3 nucleotide sequence: TGCGCCAGCAGCACCGGGACAGGGATGGAGACCCAGTACTTC.

The chain recombines TRBV6-5 with TRBJ2-5; D gene uncertain. Trimming removed 8 bases at V and 1 base at J, with 11 bases between. The CDR3 spans 13 residues. Per germline, CDR1 MNHEY and CDR2 SVGAGI. CDR3 bases: TGTGCCAGCCAGAACAGAGTCCAAGAGACCCAGTACTTC. Translating it yields CASQNRVQETQYF.

The chain is built from TRBV2 and TRBJ1-5, with a tentative D call TRBD1 (6 bases). V was cut by 6 bases and J by 3 bases, with 15 bases left in between. The CDR3 is made up of 15 amino acids. From germline, CDR1 is SNHLY and CDR2 FYNNEI. CDR3 nucleotides: TGTGCCAGCAGCAGGACAGCGCAACCCAATCAGCCCCAGCATTTT. Protein sequence: CASSRTAQPNQPQHF.

The V call is TRBV28, the J call TRBJ2-6, with TRBD1 identical over 12 bases. Unmatched junction bases numbered 18, after V lost 2 bases and J lost 4 bases. The germline CDR1 and CDR2 sequences are MDHEN and SYDVKM. The CDR3 has 22 residues. This CDR3 reads CASSLGLSFRDRGPAGANVLTF. For the CDR3, the DNA is TGTGCCAGCAGTTTAGGCCTTTCGTTTCGGGACAGGGGGCCCGCCGGGGCCAACGTCCTGACTTTC.

The chain is built from TRBV7-2 and TRBJ2-5, with TRBD2 matching 7 bases. CDR3 length: 15 residues. CDR1 is SGHTA and CDR2 is FQGNSA in the germline V gene. With V trimmed by 1 base and J by 1 base, 3 bases remained unmatched. CDR3 nucleotide sequence: TGTGCCAGCAGCTTAGTCGGCGGGGGCCAAGAGACCCAGTACTTC. Translation gives CASSLVGGGQETQYF.